This T cell receptor (beta chain) was observed in a study of CD8 T cells in ankylosing spondylitis. Notes on the study in general: Among TCR beta sequences, a motif of eight or nine highly homologous variants appeared characteristic of ankylosing spondylitis blood.

TCRdb processed the 5' RACE reads anew with MiXCR; each CDR3 protein has one entry. The sample lists a few hundred thousand distinct CDR3 sequences, about 20% occurring once. This clonotype occurred a few times. The antigen remains undetermined. The CDR3 totals 13 residues. Trimming left V 3 bases short and J 8 bases short, with 16 bases between. Germline CDR1 and CDR2: SQVTM and ANQGSEA. The sequenced sample was blood, either unsorted or a sorted T cell fraction (not recorded which). The V gene is TRBV29-1, the J gene TRBJ1-2; TRBD1 might be the D (5 bases). The origin of this receptor is a female donor with ankylosing spondylitis or in good health (not recorded which). This CDR3 is CSVDRDGGWGYTF. The CDR3 bases are TGCAGCGTTGATAGGGATGGGGGTTGGGGCTACACCTTC.